This T cell receptor beta chain was identified in a study of cytomegalovirus exposure and HLA in healthy donors. As for the study in general: Tens of millions of unique TCRs from HLA-typed donors were held in an early data release.

About this clone itself: Antigen specificity is unknown.

Whole-study findings and limits: Further analysis was carried out later, and it showed several of the most significant clusters appearing linked to common viral pathogens. TCR beta chains associated with HLA were, in a later analysis, more clonally expanded than equally common others.

V gave up 3 bases and J gave up 6 bases, with 7 bases separating them. Per the germline V gene, CDR1 is DFQATT and CDR2 is SNEGSKA (reference sequence). The CDR3 sequence is 11 residues long. Primers for the PCR totalled 60 Vbeta and 13 Jbeta. Per the study methods: Unique TCR beta chains numbered 60 million to 100 million in a later analysis, with roughly 11 million shared. Data came from immunoSEQ multiplex PCR; TCRdb stores just in-frame clones and leaves some out. D and trimming were read from the DNA, whereas the V and J calls and clone size are those reported in that table. Of approximately 90,000 clones in the sample, 60% to 85% were seen once.

The sequencing input was PBMCs. The source of this sequence is a woman aged 40-49 years in good health and CMV-seronegative. The rearrangement links TRBV20-1 to TRBJ2-3; D unresolved. The CDR3 protein is CSARGFDTQYF. For the CDR3, the DNA is TGCAGTGCTAGGGGCTTCGATACGCAGTATTTT.